Below, one T cell receptor beta chain is given with its context. Antigen unknown. The germline V and J ends were trimmed by 0 bases and 3 bases, with 9 bases remaining between them. Germline CDR1 reads SGDLS; CDR2 reads YYNGEE. This CDR3 has 14 amino acids. This sample stems from a study of T cell repertoires in cytomegalovirus infection. TCRdb ran MiXCR on the reads and lists one entry per CDR3 protein. The sample lists 800,000 to 950,000 distinct CDR3 sequences; over 25% were seen once. The specimen comprised cultured CD8+ T cells from PBMCs, sampled from culture after CMV antigen stimulation. The sequence was collected from a human donor in good health (CMV status not recorded). Some clones in this sample may be carry-over from other donors' samples. The rearrangement joins TRBV9 to TRBJ1-1; D gene unclear. The CDR3 loop is CASSVVRRDTEAFF. The CDR3 coding sequence is TGTGCCAGCAGCGTAGTGCGGAGGGACACTGAAGCTTTCTTT.